This TCR beta chain came from a study of blood T cell repertoires in COVID-19. Study details: Spain, Italy and the United States supplied samples that represented acute and convalescent COVID-19. The analysed material was cDNA or gDNA that came from T cells, B-cell-depleted T cells, or PBMCs.

Original methodology: Cell counts per sample came from amplifying reference gene primers. Generated by immunoSEQ multiplex PCR, the TCRdb table keeps only in-frame clones and is missing some. V and J calls plus clone size are reproduced from that table; the DNA served to infer D and trimming. Here the sample spans approximately 25,000 clones, about 90% being singletons. CDR3 length: 17 residues. V lost 1 base, J lost 3 bases, and 15 bases lay in between. Per the germline V gene, CDR1 is SGHAT and CDR2 is FQNNGV. This rearrangement joins TRBV11-2 to TRBJ1-4; possibly TRBD1 for D (5 bases). This sequence originates from a man in his 70s with active COVID-19. Sequences were obtained from peripheral blood. CDR3 coding DNA: TGTGCCAGCAGCTTAGGGCCTCAAAGGGGTGCTAATGAAAAACTGTTTTTT. As protein: CASSLGPQRGANEKLFF. Variable domain in full (rest from reference TRBV11-2 and TRBJ1-4): EAGVAQSPRYKIIEKRQSVAFWCNPISGHATLYWYQQILGQGPKLLIQFQNNGVVDDSQLPKDRFSAERLKGVDSTLKIQPAKLEDSAVYLCASSLGPQRGANEKLFFGSGTQLSVL.